The entry below describes one TCR beta chain. This table comes from immunoSEQ multiplex PCR, and its TCRdb copy is limited to in-frame clones, with some not included. The sample yields some 220,000 clones, just under 85% seen once. Across under 25 US areas, participants ranged in age from 18 to 89 years. Allocation to cohorts depended on clinical history reported by the participants. Trimming removed 5 bases from V and 3 bases from J; junction bases left unmatched: 3. The CDR3 is 14 residues long. In germline, CDR1 is LGHDT, CDR2 YNNKEL (reference sequence). The data were taken from a study of blood T cell repertoires in COVID-19. Study-level information: Acute and convalescent COVID-19 specimens originated in the United States, Italy and Spain.

The rearrangement joins TRBV3-1 (or the pseudogene TRBV3-2) to TRBJ2-2; 7 positions agree with TRBD1. This clonotype was obtained from a woman aged 40 to 50 with acute COVID-19. The sequencing sample was made of PBMCs or T cells enriched from blood (not recorded which). The CDR3 DNA sequence: TGTGCCAGCAGCGGGACAGCTCACACCGGGGAGCTGTTTTTT. It specifies CASSGTAHTGELFF.